The rows below give T cell receptor beta chains drawn from one sample of a study of T cell repertoires in cytomegalovirus infection. Each CDR3 protein gets one entry after TCRdb re-called the reads with MiXCR. The profile covers under 850,000 distinct CDR3 sequences, with roughly a third appearing a single time and 15% to 20% taken by the ten largest. The antigens for these receptors are not known. The input for sequencing was cultured PBMCs, taken from culture after CMV antigen stimulation. These TCRs come from a human donor in good health (CMV status not recorded). Some clones in this sample may be carry-over from other donors' samples. Each CDR3 is given with its conserved first and last residue. D genes are given only for firm matches. Expanded clones are given a class, and other clones once, few, many or no size at all.

DNA: TGCAGTGCTAGACACGACTTACTAAATTCACCCCTCCACTTT; CDR3: CSARHDLLNSPLHF; J: TRBJ1-6; size: .; D: .; V: TRBV20-1
DNA: TGTGCCAGCATCAAAACTAGCGGGGAACCCTACGAGCAGTACTTC; CDR3: CASIKTSGEPYEQYF; J: TRBJ2-7; size: once; D: TRBD2; V: TRBV6-6
DNA: TGCAGCGTTGAAGGTAACACTGAAGCTTTCTTT; CDR3: CSVEGNTEAFF; J: TRBJ1-1; size: .; D: .; V: TRBV29-1
DNA: TGTGCCAGCAGCCCCGGGGGAGAGTCTGAAGCTTTCTTT; CDR3: CASSPGGESEAFF; J: TRBJ1-1; size: .; D: .; V: TRBV13
DNA: TGTGCCAGCAGTTACCCTAGTCATGAGCAGTTCTTC; CDR3: CASSYPSHEQFF; J: TRBJ2-1; size: many; D: .; V: TRBV6-2/TRBV6-3
DNA: TGTGCCAGCAGCTTAGGTACAGGGTCTGTCGAGACCCAGTACTTC; CDR3: CASSLGTGSVETQYF; J: TRBJ2-5; size: .; D: .; V: TRBV7-2
DNA: TGTGCCAGCAGCTCCATGTGGGGGGCGGTCAAAGAGACCCAGTACTTC; CDR3: CASSSMWGAVKETQYF; J: TRBJ2-5; size: few; D: .; V: TRBV7-8
DNA: TGTGCCAGCAGCTCTCGTAATAGCGGGGCTTTTGAGCAGTTCTTC; CDR3: CASSSRNSGAFEQFF; J: TRBJ2-1; size: .; D: TRBD2; V: TRBV7-9
DNA: TGCAGTGCTAGAGAGGGGGGACAGACAGGCTATGGCTACACCTTC; CDR3: CSAREGGQTGYGYTF; J: TRBJ1-2; size: .; D: TRBD1; V: TRBV20-1
DNA: TGTGCCAGCAGCCTATCCGTGGTTATCTACAATGAGCAGTTCTTC; CDR3: CASSLSVVIYNEQFF; J: TRBJ2-1; size: .; D: .; V: TRBV27
DNA: TGTGCTAGTGGCAGTACCTGGCACGGTCAAGCTTTCTTT; CDR3: CASGSTWHGQAFF; J: TRBJ1-1; size: .; D: .; V: TRBV12-5
DNA: TGTGCCAGCAGCTCTGGACAGGGATTAGGTCAGCCCCAGCATTTT; CDR3: CASSSGQGLGQPQHF; J: TRBJ1-5; size: .; D: TRBD1; V: TRBV7-2
DNA: TGTGCCAGCAGCTTGATAGCAGGAAACACTGAAGCTTTCTTT; CDR3: CASSLIAGNTEAFF; J: TRBJ1-1; size: once; D: .; V: TRBV5-4
DNA: TGTGCCAGCAGCCAGCCGCTGGAGGAGCGACTCACCGGGGAGCTGTTTTTT; CDR3: CASSQPLEERLTGELFF; J: TRBJ2-2; size: many; D: .; V: TRBV7-8
DNA: TGTGCCAGCAGCAAAAGGACTAGCGGGGGGGCCTCCACCGGGGAGCTGTTTTTT; CDR3: CASSKRTSGGASTGELFF; J: TRBJ2-2; size: few; D: TRBD2; V: TRBV7-6
DNA: TGTGCCAGCAGCCCGGTAGTGAGGGGCACCCAGTACTTC; CDR3: CASSPVVRGTQYF; J: TRBJ2-5; size: many; D: .; V: TRBV7-9
DNA: TGTGCCAGCAGCACAGCCGGGGAAGCGGGGGTGCCCTACGAGCAGTACTTC; CDR3: CASSTAGEAGVPYEQYF; J: TRBJ2-7; size: .; D: TRBD2; V: TRBV7-8